The 28 T cell receptor beta chains listed next were all sequenced from one sample in a study of T cell responses to AZD1222 COVID-19 vaccine. The repertoire was sequenced with immunoSEQ multiplex PCR; TCRdb's copy has only in-frame clones and lacks some. The table includes approximately 110,000 clones, roughly 84% detected once. This specimen consisted of peripheral blood, obtained on day 0 of AZD1222 vaccination. The origin of the receptors is an adult in good health.

A single count supports this clone. The J gene is TRBJ1-2, the V gene TRBV27; maybe TRBD1 (5 bases). The CDR3 has 14 amino acids. Looked up from germline, CDR1 is MNHEY and CDR2 is SMNVEV (reference sequence). The V end was cut by 2 bases, the J end by 9 bases, with 16 bases between. CDR3 residues: CASSLGGRGQRYTF. The CDR3 DNA reads TGTGCCAGCAGTTTAGGAGGTCGAGGACAACGCTACACCTTC.

The gene calls are TRBV6-2 or TRBV6-3 and TRBJ1-5; D remains unclear. Trimming cost V 5 bases and J 5 bases, with 13 bases left between them. The germline gives CDR1 MNHEY, CDR2 SVGEGT. The CDR3 has 14 amino acids. The CDR3 protein is CASSPRALYQPQHF. The CDR3 DNA is TGTGCCAGCAGTCCCCGGGCCCTTTATCAGCCCCAGCATTTT.

The CDR3 region has the DNA TGTGCCAGTAGACCAACGCGGGGGACAAACCCACTCAGGAATAATTCACCCCTCCACTTT. This translates into CASRPTRGTNPLRNNSPLHF. The chain joins TRBV19 to TRBJ1-6; TRBD1 is a possible D gene (6 bases). CDR3 length equals 20 residues. Germline CDR1 LNHDA, CDR2 SQIVND (reference sequence). V gave up 6 bases and J gave up 5 bases, with 29 bases separating them.

V is TRBV4-3 and J is TRBJ2-5; 8 bases map to TRBD2. The CDR3 is 15 residues long. Germline lookup yields CDR1 LGHNA and CDR2 YSLEER. With 0 bases clipped from V and 5 bases from J, the junction kept 5 bases outside the gene matches. The DNA for the CDR3 is TGCGCCAGCAGCCAAGAAGGGACTAGGTGGGAGACCCAGTACTTC. This gives the protein CASSQEGTRWETQYF.

V is TRBV5-1 and J is TRBJ2-1; perhaps TRBD2 as D (5 bases). The CDR3 length is 16 residues. Per the germline V gene, CDR1 is SGHRS and CDR2 is YFSETQ. Trimming took off 5 bases at V and 0 bases at J, with 15 bases between the two ends. The CDR3 protein is CASSLQAVSSYNEQFF. As DNA, the CDR3 is TGCGCCAGCAGTCTTCAAGCGGTGAGCTCCTACAATGAGCAGTTCTTC.

The V and J genes are TRBV10-2 and TRBJ1-4, with TRBD1 matching 8 bases. Germline V gene data show CDR1 as WSHSY and CDR2 as SAAADI. The CDR3 is made up of 13 amino acids. The ends lost 10 bases at V and 4 bases at J; junction bases unmatched: 5. The chain's CDR3 is CATLGQVNEKLFF. CDR3 nucleotide sequence: TGCGCCACCTTGGGACAGGTTAATGAAAAACTGTTTTTT.

The gene calls are TRBV5-1 and TRBJ2-7, with D perhaps assigned TRBD1 or TRBD2 (5 bases each). The germline CDR1 and CDR2 sequences are SGHRS and YFSETQ. There are 13 residues in the CDR3. Deletions cut 2 bases from V and 6 bases from J, with 12 bases between. CDR3 coding DNA: TGCGCCAGCAGCTTCGCAGGGAGTGGCGAGCAGTACTTC. It encodes CASSFAGSGEQYF.

This clone was seen once. The chain employs TRBV2 and TRBJ1-2; TRBD1 matches 9 bases. With V trimmed by 6 bases and J by 8 bases, 7 bases remained unmatched. CDR3 length equals 13 residues. Per the germline V gene, CDR1 is SNHLY and CDR2 is FYNNEI. CDR3 coding DNA: TGTGCCAGCAGGGGAACCGGGACAGGGGGCTACACCTTC. As protein: CASRGTGTGGYTF. Supplemented by reference TRBV2 and TRBJ1-2, the full variable domain reads EPEVTQTPSHQVTQMGQEVILRCVPISNHLYFYWYRQILGQKVEFLVSFYNNEISEKSEIFDDQFSVERPDGSNFTLKIRSTKLEDSAMYFCASRGTGTGGYTFGSGTRLTVV.

V usage is TRBV23-1 and J usage is TRBJ2-7; no clear D gene. TRBV23-1 is an ORF for which the function is uncertain. The CDR3 is 15 residues long. The ends were cut back, 1 base at V and 0 bases at J, with 10 bases in the middle. As DNA, the CDR3 is TGCGCCAGCAGTCAATGGCCATTGGGCTCCTACGAGCAGTACTTC. Protein sequence: CASSQWPLGSYEQYF.

This clone was seen only a few times. J is TRBJ1-2 and V is TRBV28; no clear D. The germline V gene has CDR1 MDHEN and CDR2 SYDVKM. Trimming cost V 6 bases and J 3 bases, with 26 bases left between them. The CDR3 has 18 amino acids. The CDR3 region has the DNA TGTGCCAGCAGCCTTGGCCAGTTCCCCACGGTTTCTGACTATGGCTACACCTTC. It yields the protein CASSLGQFPTVSDYGYTF.

The chain joins TRBV28 to TRBJ1-5; D gene ambiguous. Germline values: CDR1 MDHEN, CDR2 SYDVKM. V dropped 9 bases and J dropped 2 bases, with 14 bases sitting between them. This CDR3 contains 14 residues. The CDR3 loop reads CASDLGFGNQPQHF. DNA of the CDR3: TGTGCCAGTGATCTGGGCTTCGGCAATCAGCCCCAGCATTTT.

The rearrangement links TRBV5-1 to TRBJ1-2, with TRBD1 matching 8 bases. Germline V gene sequence: CDR1 SGHRS, CDR2 YFSETQ. There are 15 residues in the CDR3. V shed 0 bases, J shed 7 bases, and the junction held 8 bases outside the gene matches. For the CDR3, the DNA is TGCGCCAGCAGCTTGGGGACAGGGAGCGAGGGTGGCTACACCTTC. It translates to CASSLGTGSEGGYTF.

This CDR3 reads CASSPGISNAQETQYF. CDR3 coding DNA: TGTGCCAGCAGCCCGGGGATCTCGAACGCACAAGAGACCCAGTACTTC. J is TRBJ2-5 and V is TRBV5-4; TRBD2 might be the D (5 bases). This CDR3 has 16 amino acids. The V end was cut by 4 bases, the J end by 2 bases, with 18 bases between. The V gene's germline CDR1 is SGHNT and CDR2 YYREEE (reference sequence).

This clone was detected a few times. The rearrangement joins TRBV4-1 to TRBJ1-1, with D uncertain. Germline assignment: CDR1 MGHRA and CDR2 YSYEKL. V dropped 0 bases and J dropped 1 base, with 15 bases sitting between them. The CDR3 covers 17 residues. The CDR3 coding sequence is TGCGCCAGCAGCCAAGACGGGGAGATTAAGCGGAACACTGAAGCTTTCTTT. This translates into CASSQDGEIKRNTEAFF.

The V gene is TRBV5-1, the J gene TRBJ2-3; 9 bases map to TRBD2. The CDR3 spans 15 residues. Per germline, CDR1 SGHRS and CDR2 YFSETQ. V trimming: 3 bases; J trimming: 6 bases; junction bases outside the gene matches: 8. For the CDR3, the DNA is TGCGCCAGCAGCTCCGGGGCTAGCGGGGTCGATACGCAGTATTTT. It translates to CASSSGASGVDTQYF.

The J gene is TRBJ1-4, the V gene TRBV5-1; D might be TRBD1 (6 bases). Germline assignment: CDR1 SGHRS and CDR2 YFSETQ. V gave up 4 bases and J gave up 2 bases, with 12 bases separating them. This CDR3 is built from 15 residues. CDR3: CASSQMGATNEKLFF. DNA for the CDR3: TGCGCCAGCAGCCAGATGGGGGCGACTAATGAAAAACTGTTTTTT.

The chain's CDR3 is CASSRLAGTYNEQFF. Written as DNA, the CDR3 is TGTGCCAGCAGCCGACTAGCGGGGACCTACAATGAGCAGTTCTTC. The chain couples TRBV9 to TRBJ2-1, with 11 bases fitting TRBD2. Losses at the gene ends were 4 bases for V and 2 bases for J; bases not matched to a gene: 2. The germline V gene encodes CDR1 SGDLS and CDR2 YYNGEE. The CDR3 has 15 amino acids.

The V gene is TRBV30, the J gene TRBJ1-1; D gene unclear. V lost 0 bases and J lost 8, with 13 bases in between. CDR1 and CDR2 (germline): GTSNPN, SVGIG (reference sequence). The CDR3 is made up of 13 amino acids. The CDR3 nucleotides are TGTGCCTGGAGTGTAAATGAAGGGCGGGAAGCTTTCTTT. Its translation: CAWSVNEGREAFF.

This clone has just one count. This chain uses TRBV18 with TRBJ2-1; 7 bases match TRBD1. This CDR3 is 16 amino acids long. J was trimmed by 6 bases and V by 3 bases; bases with no gene match: 11. Per germline, CDR1 KGHSH and CDR2 LQKENI. The chain's CDR3 is CASSPTGVSGGNEQFF. CDR3 nucleotide sequence: TGTGCCAGCTCACCTACAGGGGTTTCTGGCGGCAATGAGCAGTTCTTC.

J is TRBJ2-7 and V is TRBV21-1. TRBV21-1 is a pseudogene segment. There are 13 residues in the CDR3. Written as DNA, the CDR3 is TGTGCCAGCTTCAGTGCCAAACTCTACGAGCAGTACTTC. Residues: CASFSAKLYEQYF.

The table lists this clone with a few counts. The V and J genes are TRBV6-5 and TRBJ1-6; D is unresolved. With 6 bases removed from V and 7 bases from J, the gap between germline ends came to 10 bases. Germline CDR1 reads MNHEY; CDR2 reads SVGAGI. The CDR3 loop spans 13 amino acids. CDR3 protein: CASRVRLNSPLHF. The CDR3 coding sequence is TGTGCCAGCAGGGTCAGATTAAATTCACCCCTCCACTTT.

V usage is TRBV28 and J usage is TRBJ2-7; D is ambiguous. Trimming cost V 2 bases and J 6 bases, with 5 bases left between them. CDR3 size: 11 residues. Germline V gene lookup returns CDR1 MDHEN and CDR2 SYDVKM. The CDR3 bases are TGTGCCAGCAGTTTAGGTAGCGAGCAGTACTTC. Its translation: CASSLGSEQYF.

The chain has TRBV9 and TRBJ1-5; no reliable D call. The CDR3 has 17 residues. The germline gives CDR1 SGDLS, CDR2 YYNGEE. V was pared by 4 bases and J by 4 bases, with 21 bases between. Written as DNA, the CDR3 is TGTGCCAGCAGCTCCTATCCAGACCCGGGAGTGAATCAGCCCCAGCATTTT. Translated, it gives CASSSYPDPGVNQPQHF.

The CDR3 nucleotides are TGTGCCAGCAGTTCACCGGGACAGGGAAGCCATGAGCAGTTCTTC. This sequence encodes CASSSPGQGSHEQFF. The chain links TRBV27 to TRBJ2-1; TRBD1 matches 9 bases. Germline CDR1 reads MNHEY; CDR2 reads SMNVEV (reference sequence). The CDR3 totals 15 residues. V shed 4 bases and J 8 bases; nucleotides not matched to a gene: 9.

The chain uses TRBV7-2 and TRBJ1-6; D might be TRBD1 (5 bases). Germline values: CDR1 SGHTA, CDR2 FQGNSA. This CDR3 contains 15 residues. Deletions cut 1 base from V and 4 bases from J, with 8 bases between. CDR3 in DNA: TGTGCCAGCAGCTTAGGGGGGGTGTATAATTCACCCCTCCACTTT. It codes for CASSLGGVYNSPLHF.

The chain combines TRBV9 with TRBJ2-4; possibly TRBD1 or TRBD2 for D (6 bases each). There are 16 residues in the CDR3. Germline assignment: CDR1 SGDLS and CDR2 YYNGEE. The V and J ends lost 1 base and 6 bases respectively, with 17 bases between them. The DNA for the CDR3 is TGTGCCAGCAGCGTAACGGGAGCGGAGGGGGGAAACATTCAGTACTTC. Translating it yields CASSVTGAEGGNIQYF.

The V call is TRBV20-1, the J call TRBJ2-7; D ambiguous. Germline CDR1 and CDR2: DFQATT and SNEGSKA (reference sequence). Trimming cost V 3 bases and J 4 bases, with 7 bases left between them. The CDR3 totals 11 residues. The CDR3 sequence: CSASGRYEQYF. CDR3 DNA sequence: TGCAGTGCTAGCGGGCGGTACGAGCAGTACTTC.

This sequence joins TRBV5-1 and TRBJ2-3, with D tentatively TRBD2 (6 bases). This CDR3 spans 16 amino acids. The germline CDR1 and CDR2 sequences are SGHRS and YFSETQ. The V end lost 0 bases, the J end lost 2 bases, and 13 bases lay between the germline ends. The CDR3: CASSLVGAGFTDTQYF. In DNA form, the CDR3 reads TGCGCCAGCAGCTTGGTCGGAGCGGGTTTCACAGATACGCAGTATTTT.